These 32 T cell receptor beta chains came from one sample sequenced in a study of shared clonotypes between healthy human individuals. The repertoire was sequenced with immunoSEQ multiplex PCR; TCRdb's copy has only in-frame clones and lacks some. Of around 2.3 million clones listed, under 97% are singletons. Source material: naive CD4+ T cells sorted from blood. Subset here: CD45RA+ positively selected. These receptors were taken from a man aged 18 to 30 in good health.

The V and J genes are TRBV28 and TRBJ2-6; no firm D call. CDR3 length: 17 amino acids. The V gene's germline CDR1 is MDHEN and CDR2 SYDVKM. Trimming pared 3 bases from V and 0 bases from J, leaving 12 bases between. The CDR3 DNA reads as TGTGCCAGCAGTTTGAGGTCGTCAGGCTCTGGGGCCAACGTCCTGACTTTC. It yields the protein CASSLRSSGSGANVLTF.

V is TRBV9 and J is TRBJ2-7; D is ambiguous. V shed 4 bases and J shed 0 bases, with 8 bases lying between them. The germline gives CDR1 SGDLS, CDR2 YYNGEE. This CDR3 spans 13 amino acids. CDR3 residues: CASSLESSYEQYF. The CDR3 DNA is TGTGCCAGCAGCCTCGAGAGCTCCTACGAGCAGTACTTC.

On this clone: A junction boundary mismatches the germline segment, possibly from a read error. The chain is built from TRBV7-7 and TRBJ1-5, with a weak D call TRBD1 (5 bases). The CDR3 contains 16 residues. CDR1 and CDR2 from the germline V gene are SSHAT and FNYEAQ (reference sequence). The CDR3 protein is CASSLGDSDSNQPQHF. The CDR3, as DNA: TGTGCTAGCAGCTTAGGAGACAGCGATAGCAATCAGCCCCAGCATTTT.

CDR3 residues: CASSSPTSGVYEQYF. Here the CDR3 DNA reads TGTGCCAGCAGTTCCCCGACTAGCGGGGTATACGAGCAGTACTTC. The rearrangement uses TRBV27 and TRBJ2-7; TRBD2 matches 11 bases. The CDR3 contains 15 residues. Germline V CDR1 and CDR2: MNHEY, SMNVEV (reference sequence). With V trimmed by 4 bases and J by 4 bases, 6 bases remained unmatched.

The J gene is TRBJ2-2, the V gene TRBV5-8, with 7 bases fitting TRBD2. The junction had 10 bases not matched to a gene; V was cut back by 1 base and J by 4 bases. The germline V gene encodes CDR1 SGHTS and CDR2 YDEGEE. The length of the CDR3 is 17 residues. The CDR3 spells CASSLRASGLRTGELFF. DNA of the CDR3: TGTGCCAGCAGCTTGCGGGCTAGCGGACTTCGCACCGGGGAGCTGTTTTTT.

This clone has a handful of counts. The V and J genes are TRBV4-1 and TRBJ1-6, with D tentatively TRBD1 (5 bases). This CDR3 spans 16 amino acids. Trimming left V 6 bases short and J 7 bases short, with 19 bases between. Germline V gene lookup returns CDR1 MGHRA and CDR2 YSYEKL. CDR3 loop: CASRPTWGPLNSPLHF. CDR3 sequence (DNA): TGCGCCAGCAGACCGACTTGGGGCCCACTGAATTCACCCCTCCACTTT.

The CDR3 sequence is CASSLAGLNEKLFF. CDR3 sequence (DNA): TGTGCCAGCAGCTTAGCCGGCTTAAATGAAAAACTGTTTTTT. The chain has TRBV7-6 and TRBJ1-4; no clear D. Germline CDR1 is SGHVS and CDR2 is FNYEAQ. V was cut by 0 bases and J by 5 bases, with 7 bases left in between. The CDR3 loop spans 14 amino acids.

V is TRBV5-4 and J is TRBJ1-4, with TRBD1 matching 9 bases. V lost 5 bases and J lost 8; bases outside the gene matches: 10. The CDR3 is 15 residues long. From germline, CDR1 is SGHNT and CDR2 YYREEE (reference sequence). CDR3: CASRAGTGSNEKLFF. DNA for the CDR3: TGTGCCAGCAGGGCCGGGACAGGGAGTAACGAAAAACTGTTTTTT.

The rearrangement uses TRBV7-9 and TRBJ2-7, with 8 bases that match TRBD1. CDR1 is SEHNR, CDR2 FQNEAQ, per germline (reference sequence). This CDR3 has 15 residues. The V and J ends lost 3 bases and 5 bases, in that order; junction bases with no gene match: 9. The CDR3, as DNA: TGTGCCAGCAGCTTTCTAGGACAGGGTACCCACGAGCAGTACTTC. Amino acids: CASSFLGQGTHEQYF.

The rearrangement joins TRBV15 to TRBJ1-5; 7 nucleotides match TRBD1. Germline-derived CDR1 and CDR2 are LNHNV and YYDKDF (reference sequence). This CDR3 contains 15 residues. V was pared by 6 bases and J by 0 bases, with 5 bases of the junction left unmatched. This CDR3 is CATRQGTFSNQPQHF. In DNA form, the CDR3 reads TGTGCCACCAGACAGGGGACATTTAGCAATCAGCCCCAGCATTTT.

The chain joins TRBV28 to TRBJ2-5, with D perhaps matching TRBD1 (6 bases). CDR3 length: 16 amino acids. Trimming took 3 bases from V and 0 from J, leaving 14 bases between them. Germline V gene lookup returns CDR1 MDHEN and CDR2 SYDVKM. The CDR3 sequence: CASSFPRDTYQETQYF. The CDR3 DNA is TGTGCCAGCAGTTTCCCCCGGGACACCTACCAAGAGACCCAGTACTTC.

The chain recombines TRBV28 with TRBJ2-1, with D possibly TRBD1 on 6 matching bases. V was shortened by 6 bases and J by 2 bases, with 14 bases between the two germline ends. CDR3 length equals 15 residues. Germline loops: CDR1 MDHEN, CDR2 SYDVKM. The CDR3 sequence is CASRLPGHTYNEQFF. The CDR3 DNA reads as TGTGCCAGCAGACTGCCGGGACACACCTACAATGAGCAGTTCTTC.

This sequence joins TRBV7-2 and TRBJ2-5; possible D gene TRBD1, 7 bases. CDR3 length: 15 residues. Looked up from germline, CDR1 is SGHTA and CDR2 is FQGNSA. With 5 bases removed from V and 5 bases from J, the gap between germline ends came to 18 bases. CDR3 in DNA: TGTGCCAGCAGCCCCCAGGGGGGACACAGCGAGACCCAGTACTTC. It encodes CASSPQGGHSETQYF.

This rearrangement joins TRBV2 to TRBJ2-2; 12 nucleotides align to TRBD2. The germline V gene has CDR1 SNHLY and CDR2 FYNNEI. The V segment lost 4 bases and the J segment 0 bases; nucleotides outside the gene matches: 3. The CDR3 is 17 residues long. Here the CDR3 reads CASSVRLAGANTGELFF. In nucleotides, the CDR3 is TGTGCCAGCAGTGTTCGACTAGCGGGGGCGAACACCGGGGAGCTGTTTTTT. The full variable domain, completed using reference TRBV2 and TRBJ2-2, is EPEVTQTPSHQVTQMGQEVILRCVPISNHLYFYWYRQILGQKVEFLVSFYNNEISEKSEIFDDQFSVERPDGSNFTLKIRSTKLEDSAMYFCASSVRLAGANTGELFFGEGSRLTVL.

V and J are TRBV1 and TRBJ2-2; TRBD2, the table's D call, lacks a check against the DNA. TRBV1 is reported as a pseudogene. This CDR3 has 11 residues. The DNA for the CDR3 is TGCACCCAGTCGGGGACCGGGGAGCTGTTTTTT. Its protein is CTQSGTGELFF.

The chain couples TRBV7-2 to TRBJ1-2; no definite D call. V lost 5 bases to trimming and J lost 4 bases, with 14 bases between them. The CDR3 runs 14 residues. The germline V gene encodes CDR1 SGHTA and CDR2 FQGNSA. The CDR3 DNA reads TGTGCCAGCAGCCTTAGTGGGGTCGGCTATGGCTACACCTTC. As protein: CASSLSGVGYGYTF.

The chain uses TRBV18 and TRBJ1-4; D gene uncertain. V gave up 6 bases and J gave up 3 bases, with 11 bases separating them. Germline V gives CDR1 KGHSH, CDR2 LQKENI. This CDR3 region has 14 residues. Here the CDR3 reads CASSLPGANEKLFF. CDR3 bases: TGTGCCAGCTCCCTGCCGGGAGCTAATGAAAAACTGTTTTTT.

The chain is built from TRBV19 and TRBJ1-1; a weak D match, TRBD1 (5 bases). Germline CDR1 reads LNHDA; CDR2 reads SQIVND (reference sequence). The CDR3 has 15 amino acids. Trimming shortened V by 8 bases and J by 0 bases, and 16 bases separated the two germline ends. CDR3 amino acids: CASAKGNNMNTEAFF. The DNA for the CDR3 is TGTGCCAGTGCCAAGGGGAACAATATGAACACTGAAGCTTTCTTT.

The chain joins TRBV28 to TRBJ2-1; 14 nucleotides line up with TRBD2. This CDR3 is built from 16 residues. With V trimmed by 4 bases and J by 2 bases, 1 base remained unmatched. The germline CDR1 and CDR2 sequences are MDHEN and SYDVKM. Here the CDR3 DNA reads TGTGCCAGCAGTTCGGGACTAGCGGGGGCCTACAATGAGCAGTTCTTC. Protein sequence: CASSSGLAGAYNEQFF. Complete variable domain (other parts from reference TRBV28 and TRBJ2-1): DVKVTQSSRYLVKRTGEKVFLECVQDMDHENMFWYRQDPGLGLRLIYFSYDVKMKEKGDIPEGYSVSREKKERFSLILESASTNQTSMYLCASSSGLAGAYNEQFFGPGTRLTVL.

The genes are TRBV19 and TRBJ2-7, with D possibly matching TRBD1 (5 bases). This CDR3 is built from 15 residues. Trimming took 6 bases from V and 1 from J, leaving 16 bases between them. Germline V CDR1 and CDR2: LNHDA, SQIVND (reference sequence). CDR3 region: CASSRGHELSYEQYF. As DNA, the CDR3 is TGTGCCAGTAGCCGCGGACACGAACTTTCCTACGAGCAGTACTTC.

The V call is TRBV6-5, the J call TRBJ1-4, with a tentative D call TRBD1 (5 bases). Trimming took off 4 bases at V and 4 bases at J, with 16 bases between the two ends. Germline CDR1 reads MNHEY; CDR2 reads SVGAGI. The CDR3 length is 16 residues. As DNA, the CDR3 is TGTGCCAGCAGTTCCAACCCGGGACGCCTTAATGAAAAACTGTTTTTT. Protein product: CASSSNPGRLNEKLFF.

As DNA, the CDR3 is TGTGCCAGCAGTTTCGGCGGGGGGGCTGACATTCAGTACTTC. It specifies CASSFGGGADIQYF. The V gene is TRBV28, the J gene TRBJ2-4; 9 nucleotides agree with TRBD2. Germline V CDR1 and CDR2: MDHEN, SYDVKM. Losses at the gene ends were 3 bases for V and 8 bases for J; bases not matched to a gene: 5. This CDR3 contains 14 residues.

The rearrangement joins TRBV7-2 to TRBJ1-2, with D perhaps matching TRBD1 (5 bases). The CDR3 sequence is 17 residues long. V lost 4 bases, J lost 5 bases, and 23 bases lay in between. Germline V gives CDR1 SGHTA, CDR2 FQGNSA. This CDR3 reads CASSYPIPRHSGYGYTF. For the CDR3, the DNA is TGTGCCAGCAGCTACCCCATTCCACGCCACTCAGGGTATGGCTACACCTTC.

Details on this clone: In the same sample, other DNA sequences code for this CDR3. The chain joins TRBV28 to TRBJ1-2; D remains ambiguous. In germline, CDR1 is MDHEN, CDR2 SYDVKM. V lost 3 bases and J lost 5, with 7 bases in between. The CDR3 spans 12 residues. The CDR3 sequence is CASSLGEYGYTF. The CDR3 nucleotides are TGTGCCAGCAGTTTGGGCGAGTATGGCTACACCTTC.

The chain couples TRBV7-2 to TRBJ1-6; no clear D gene. The V end lost 5 bases, the J end lost 19 bases, and 21 bases lay between the germline ends. Germline V CDR1 and CDR2: SGHTA, FQGNSA. CDR3 length equals 13 residues. CDR3 coding DNA: TGTGCCAGCAGCGATAGGGCCTACAGTGCTCTTCACTTT. Protein sequence: CASSDRAYSALHF.

The J gene is TRBJ2-7, the V gene TRBV11-2; unclear D gene. V was trimmed by 4 bases and J by 7 bases, leaving 11 bases between them. Germline-derived CDR1 and CDR2 are SGHAT and FQNNGV. This CDR3 contains 12 residues. The CDR3 coding sequence is TGTGCCAGCAGCTCGGACCGCGTAGAGCAGTACTTC. Amino acids: CASSSDRVEQYF.

This chain uses TRBV18 with TRBJ1-1; D not resolved. The germline V and J ends were trimmed by 4 bases and 1 base, with 7 bases remaining between them. Germline V gene data show CDR1 as KGHSH and CDR2 as LQKENI. The CDR3 contains 13 residues. CDR3 nucleotide sequence: TGTGCCAGCTCACTATCGTGGAACACTGAAGCTTTCTTT. This sequence encodes CASSLSWNTEAFF.

The V and J genes are TRBV5-1 and TRBJ1-1; no firm D call. The germline V gene has CDR1 SGHRS and CDR2 YFSETQ. The V and J ends lost 3 bases and 5 bases respectively, with 11 bases between them. This CDR3 has 13 residues. CDR3 region: CASSSAGRTEAFF. For the CDR3, the DNA is TGCGCCAGCAGCTCGGCAGGACGGACTGAAGCTTTCTTT.

The chain recombines TRBV30 with TRBJ1-3; no definite D call. Germline CDR1 reads GTSNPN; CDR2 reads SVGIG (reference sequence). Trimming took off 2 bases at V and 0 bases at J, with 5 bases between the two ends. The CDR3 totals 13 residues. CDR3 nucleotide sequence: TGTGCCTGGAGTCAAAGCTCTGGAAACACCATATATTTT. It translates to CAWSQSSGNTIYF.

Comments on this clone: Other DNA sequences within the sample encode an identical CDR3. The V and J genes are TRBV10-2 and TRBJ2-3; D unclear. The CDR3 has 13 amino acids. In germline, CDR1 is WSHSY, CDR2 SAAADI. V was shortened by 6 bases and J by 0 bases, with 7 bases between the two germline ends. CDR3 bases: TGCGCCAGCAGATTAGCTAGCACAGATACGCAGTATTTT. Translating gives CASRLASTDTQYF.

The V and J genes are TRBV4-3 and TRBJ2-2; 8 nucleotides match TRBD2. V dropped 0 bases and J dropped 6; count of bases not matched to a gene: 3. Germline V gene sequence: CDR1 LGHNA, CDR2 YSLEER. The CDR3 sequence is 15 residues long. The CDR3, as DNA: TGCGCCAGCAGCCAAGATGTGGGACTAGCCGGGGAGCTGTTTTTT. Residues: CASSQDVGLAGELFF.

The chain uses TRBV18 and TRBJ1-6; 12 bases agree with TRBD1. Per the germline V gene, CDR1 is KGHSH and CDR2 is LQKENI. V shed 3 bases and J 3 bases; nucleotides not matched to a gene: 12. The CDR3 is made up of 20 amino acids. The CDR3 reads CASSPQMPGTGGYYNSPLHF. CDR3 nucleotides: TGTGCCAGCTCACCTCAGATGCCAGGGACAGGGGGCTACTATAATTCACCCCTCCACTTT.